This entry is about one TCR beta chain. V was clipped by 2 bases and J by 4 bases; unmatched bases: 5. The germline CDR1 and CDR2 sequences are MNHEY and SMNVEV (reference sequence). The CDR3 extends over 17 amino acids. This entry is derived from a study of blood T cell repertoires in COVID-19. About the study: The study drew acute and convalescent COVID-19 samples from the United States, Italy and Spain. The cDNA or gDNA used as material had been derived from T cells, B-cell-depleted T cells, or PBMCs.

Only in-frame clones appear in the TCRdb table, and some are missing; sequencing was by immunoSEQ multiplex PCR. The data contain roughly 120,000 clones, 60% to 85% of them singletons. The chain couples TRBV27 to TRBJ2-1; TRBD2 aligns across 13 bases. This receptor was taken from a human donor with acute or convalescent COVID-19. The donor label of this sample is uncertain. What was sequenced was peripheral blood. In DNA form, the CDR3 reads TGTGCCAGCAGTTTAGTAGGACTAGCGGGAGATTACAATGAGCAGTTCTTC. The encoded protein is CASSLVGLAGDYNEQFF.